The sequence of this T cell receptor beta chain was determined in a study of CD8 T cells in Susac syndrome. The overall study: There were Susac syndrome patients who were therapy-naive at blood draw, others on corticosteroids, and others on intravenous immunoglobulin alone.

CD8+ and CD4+ T cells taken from blood had their TCR beta sequenced. TEMRA cells were FACS-enriched, unlike CD8+ and CD4+ T cells, which were negatively isolated. This CDR3 is 14 amino acids long. CDR1 and CDR2 from the germline V gene are DFQATT and SNEGSKA (reference sequence). V lost 4 bases and J 2 bases, leaving 12 bases between the germline ends. Reverse transcription of roughly 0.5 to 1 ug RNA was carried out with random hexamers. Each CDR3 protein gets one entry after TCRdb re-called the immunoSEQ multiplex PCR reads with MiXCR. The data show roughly 180,000 distinct CDR3 sequences, with 85% to 95% seen just once and 0.099% held by the top ten.

V and J are TRBV20-1 and TRBJ2-1; the D call may be TRBD1 or TRBD2 (5 bases each). The sequence came from a human donor with Susac syndrome. Sequenced input: CD4+ T cells from PBMCs. CDR3 nucleotide sequence: TGCAGTGCTATCCGGGGCGCCGCCTACAATGAGCAGTTCTTC. It specifies CSAIRGAAYNEQFF.